Listed below are T cell receptor beta chains from one sample, sequenced in a study of pediatric ulcerative colitis. Only in-frame clones appear in the TCRdb table, and some are missing; sequencing was by immunoSEQ multiplex PCR. This repertoire shows around 61,000 clones, roughly nine tenths found once; its top ten account for approximately 3.4%. The sample comprised blood. These receptors originate from a boy between 10 and 17 years old with severe ulcerative colitis. The conserved cysteine and the conserved F or W are not part of the CDR3 here. A row's size may be missing; if present it is once, few, many or a size class.

clone size	V gene	J gene	CDR3 protein
NA	TRBV7-2	TRBJ2-7	ASSRPGLGIYEQY
NA	TRBV7-6	TRBJ2-1	ASSVLSLGPEQF
NA	TRBV9	TRBJ2-6	ASSVARRSGANVLT
NA	TRBV5-1	TRBJ2-7	ASSFSWDEDAYEQY
NA	TRBV7-2	TRBJ2-1	ASSFRLAVSSSYNEQF
NA	TRBV6-5	TRBJ2-3	ASSYDPGGYTQY
NA	TRBV7-9	TRBJ2-7	ASSLVGLPYEQY
NA	TRBV27	TRBJ2-7	ASSFSSGEQY
NA	TRBV5-1	TRBJ1-1	ASSLAGATIGNTEAF
NA	TRBV4-1	TRBJ1-5	ASSSQKGGQPQH
NA	TRBV6-1	TRBJ2-6	ASSEVGGANVLT
NA	TRBV7-2	TRBJ2-3	ASSPQRTSGRADTQY
NA	TRBV5-1	TRBJ2-1	ASSAGTSGRALYNEQF
NA	TRBV7-9	TRBJ2-1	ASSLLPADRYNEQF
NA	TRBV10-3	TRBJ2-4	AISESGLAGLNIQY
NA	TRBV29-1	TRBJ1-2	SVGPNSYGYT
NA	TRBV5-1	TRBJ2-3	ASSLGGNTQY
once	TRBV4-1	TRBJ1-2	ASSQVEAVINYGYT
NA	TRBV2	TRBJ2-7	ASRAIPGLAADYEQY
NA	TRBV29-1	TRBJ1-1	SVRLVIGFKNEAF
NA	TRBV6-5	TRBJ2-5	ASSYSGREETQY
NA	TRBV19	TRBJ2-6	ASSRETANTVGSGANVLT
NA	TRBV30	TRBJ2-1	AWSVLRSGRALGEQF
NA	TRBV6-5	TRBJ2-7	ASSGTGRSSYEQY
NA	TRBV19	TRBJ1-1	ASTDLGGSRAF
NA	TRBV5-1	TRBJ2-1	ASIPGTGAAGSYNEQF
NA	TRBV7-2	TRBJ2-3	ASSLASLGDTQY
NA	TRBV5-4	TRBJ1-2	ASSLPLRSNYGYT
NA	TRBV11-2	TRBJ2-3	ASSSTGLDTQY
NA	TRBV9	TRBJ2-1	ASSVASGYNEQF
NA	TRBV5-1	TRBJ2-7	ASSSGQAPSQSEQY
once	TRBV2	TRBJ2-1	ASPGGDSYNEQF
NA	TRBV12-5	TRBJ2-2	ASGLAYTGNTGELF
NA	TRBV5-1	TRBJ2-1	ASSLAALLVDEQF
NA	TRBV5-4	TRBJ2-1	ASSLPGAGGYNEQF
NA	TRBV2	TRBJ2-2	ASRGTSGRGNTGELF
NA	TRBV29-1	TRBJ2-3	SGSPRGGLTDTQY
NA	TRBV11-3	TRBJ1-1	ASSWGTGGLNTEAF
once	TRBV30	TRBJ2-1	AWSNQKGYNEQF
NA	TRBV4-2	TRBJ2-7	ASSQVAGVLYEQY
NA	TRBV7-9	TRBJ2-7	ASSLTSSYEQY
once	TRBV5-1	TRBJ2-3	ASSQGQHPADTQY
NA	TRBV7-9	TRBJ2-3	ASSRNIGLAGGTQY
NA	TRBV7-6	TRBJ1-1	ASSPGNLNTEAF
NA	TRBV7-9	TRBJ2-7	ASSLGDLPEQY
NA	TRBV6-6	TRBJ2-1	ASSQGSDEQF
NA	TRBV7-9	TRBJ2-3	ASSLGTSGGTDTQY
NA	TRBV30	TRBJ1-1	AWSPGTGAVEAF
NA	TRBV7-2	TRBJ2-1	ASSFPPDSLGNEQF
NA	TRBV9	TRBJ2-5	ASSARDSVQETQY
NA	TRBV5-1	TRBJ2-3	ASQDRSSGTDTQY
NA	TRBV30	TRBJ1-5	AWSVQGMNQPQH
NA	TRBV2	TRBJ2-1	ASGALSYNEQF
NA	TRBV21-1	TRBJ2-1	ASSKAREGGNEQF
few	TRBV6-1	TRBJ2-2	ASRGTSGSTGELF